This T cell receptor (beta chain) was sequenced for a study of shared T cell receptors in the human thymus. Only in-frame clones appear in the TCRdb table, and some are missing; sequencing was by immunoSEQ multiplex PCR. The table has 550,000 to 800,000 clones, approximately 83% seen once. The CDR3 sequence is 17 residues long. Germline V gene data show CDR1 as SGHAT and CDR2 as FQNNGV. V lost 1 base, J lost 2 bases, and 5 bases stayed unmatched. These data were likewise used in another study, on human thymus T cells.

The chain combines TRBV11-2 with TRBJ2-3, with 11 bases lining up with TRBD2. The receptor's source is a girl under three years old with a congenital heart defect. Sequenced material: thymocytes. The CDR3 nucleotides read TGTGCCAGCAGCTTAGTCCCTAGCGGGGGGCTCACAGATACGCAGTATTTT. Residues: CASSLVPSGGLTDTQYF.